The 32 T cell receptor beta chains below all came from one sample that was sequenced in a study of shared clonotypes between healthy human individuals. Measured with immunoSEQ multiplex PCR; TCRdb has only the in-frame clones, and not every one. The sample yields some 1,400,000 clones, roughly 97% seen once. The material sequenced was naive CD4+ T cells sorted from blood. Subset defined: CD45RA+ positively selected. The receptors derive from a man aged 25-45 years in good health.

The V call is TRBV2, the J call TRBJ1-2; TRBD1 aligns across 7 bases. The germline CDR1 and CDR2 sequences are SNHLY and FYNNEI. The CDR3 spans 16 residues. The ends lost 6 bases at V and 5 bases at J; junction bases unmatched: 15. The CDR3 here is CASSDQATGRVYGYTF. DNA for the CDR3: TGTGCCAGCAGCGACCAGGCGACAGGGCGAGTTTATGGCTACACCTTC.

The rearrangement uses TRBV5-8 and TRBJ2-1, with a possible D match to TRBD2 (6 bases). Germline V gives CDR1 SGHTS, CDR2 YDEGEE. The CDR3 has 13 amino acids. Deletions cut 4 bases from V and 12 bases from J, with 17 bases between. The CDR3 DNA reads TGTGCCAGCAGCCCTGGGACTCTCAGTCCGCAGTTCTTC. Translated, it gives CASSPGTLSPQFF.

V and J are TRBV27 and TRBJ2-6; D unresolved. Trimming stripped 8 bases from V and 0 bases from J, with 2 bases between. The CDR3 totals 12 residues. The V gene's germline CDR1 is MNHEY and CDR2 SMNVEV (reference sequence). This CDR3 reads CASGSGANVLTF. DNA of the CDR3: TGTGCCAGCGGCTCTGGGGCCAACGTCCTGACTTTC.

The genes are TRBV27 and TRBJ2-7; TRBD2 matches at 7 bases. This CDR3 has 14 residues. Germline values: CDR1 MNHEY, CDR2 SMNVEV (reference sequence). The ends lost 7 bases at V and 5 bases at J; junction bases unmatched: 11. CDR3 sequence (DNA): TGTGCCAGCACCCCCGGGAGGCTGTCCAACGAGCAGTACTTC. This encodes CASTPGRLSNEQYF.

This clone was recorded once. This sample includes further DNA sequences coding for the same CDR3. The rearrangement uses TRBV18 and TRBJ1-2; D call uncertain. There are 13 residues in the CDR3. Germline CDR1 KGHSH, CDR2 LQKENI. With 2 bases removed from V and 1 base from J, the gap between germline ends came to 5 bases. CDR3 protein: CASSPGSNYGYTF. The CDR3 coding sequence is TGTGCCAGCTCACCAGGGAGTAACTATGGCTACACCTTC.

The chain uses TRBV7-3 and TRBJ1-1; tentative D call: TRBD1 (5 bases). The germline V gene encodes CDR1 SGHTA and CDR2 FQGTGA. V gave up 1 base and J gave up 1 base, with 10 bases separating them. The CDR3 contains 15 residues. This CDR3 is CASSLSRGQNTEAFF. The CDR3 region has the DNA TGTGCCAGCAGCTTAAGTCGGGGCCAGAACACTGAAGCTTTCTTT.

With regard to this clone: At one boundary the junction diverges from the germline segment, which might be a read error. This rearrangement joins TRBV14 to TRBJ2-2; D unresolved. CDR1 is SGHDN, CDR2 FVKESK, per germline. CDR3 length: 16 residues. For the CDR3, the DNA is TGTGCCAGCAGTCAAGATGCCAGGAAAGTCACCGGGGAGCTGTTTTTT. This translates into CASSQDARKVTGELFF.

A remark on this clone: Other DNA sequences within the sample encode an identical CDR3. The chain joins TRBV18 to TRBJ2-1; 8 bases are a match to TRBD2. V lost 3 bases, J lost 0 bases, and 1 base stayed unmatched. Germline V lookup: CDR1 KGHSH, CDR2 LQKENI. The CDR3 is 15 residues long. The CDR3 protein is CASSPGTSSYNEQFF. CDR3 coding DNA: TGTGCCAGCTCACCTGGGACTAGCTCCTACAATGAGCAGTTCTTC.

The chain uses TRBV5-4 and TRBJ2-3; D not certain. This CDR3 has 15 amino acids. In germline, CDR1 is SGHNT, CDR2 YYREEE (reference sequence). V lost 0 bases, J lost 4 bases, and 12 bases lay in between. CDR3 amino acids: CASSLAPGRADTQYF. The CDR3, as DNA: TGTGCCAGCAGCTTGGCTCCTGGGCGTGCAGATACGCAGTATTTT.

To note about this clone: Other nucleotide sequences in the sample specify the same CDR3. This rearrangement joins TRBV5-1 to TRBJ2-2; D remains unclear. With 0 bases removed from V and 4 bases from J, the gap between germline ends came to 7 bases. CDR3 length: 14 amino acids. In germline, CDR1 is SGHRS, CDR2 YFSETQ. The CDR3 spells CASSLDRVTGELFF. DNA for the CDR3: TGCGCCAGCAGCTTGGATAGGGTCACCGGGGAGCTGTTTTTT.

The chain combines TRBV9 with TRBJ2-2; D is unclear. CDR3 length equals 11 residues. The V end lost 6 bases, the J end lost 8 bases, and 8 bases lay between the germline ends. Germline CDR1 and CDR2: SGDLS and YYNGEE. The CDR3 nucleotides read TGTGCCAGCAAGACCCCGGGGGAGCTGTTTTTT. Its protein is CASKTPGELFF.

CDR3 coding DNA: TGTGCCAGTAGTATTTTCTCCTCTGGGGCCAACGTCCTGACTTTC. It yields the protein CASSIFSSGANVLTF. This chain links TRBV19 with TRBJ2-6; D remains unclear. Deletions cut 3 bases from V and 0 bases from J, with 6 bases between. Germline values: CDR1 LNHDA, CDR2 SQIVND (reference sequence). CDR3 size: 15 residues.

The chain combines TRBV5-1 with TRBJ2-1; D may be TRBD2 (6 bases). Germline CDR1 and CDR2: SGHRS and YFSETQ. This CDR3 comprises 13 residues. V was clipped by 4 bases and J by 10 bases, with 15 bases between them. The CDR3 DNA sequence: TGCGCCAGCAGCAGGCTTGAGCTAGCGGAGCAGTTCTTC. This gives the protein CASSRLELAEQFF.

The CDR3 protein is CASSALTKADYGYTF. The DNA of the CDR3 is TGTGCCAGTAGTGCCCTCACCAAGGCAGACTATGGCTACACCTTC. The rearrangement links TRBV19 to TRBJ1-2; D is unclear. Germline V gene sequence: CDR1 LNHDA, CDR2 SQIVND (reference sequence). Trimming left V 5 bases short and J 3 bases short, with 16 bases between. The CDR3 length is 15 residues.

The chain's CDR3 is CASIPGQGGGETQYF. The CDR3 DNA follows: TGTGCCAGCATTCCTGGACAGGGGGGAGGAGAGACCCAGTACTTC. The gene calls are TRBV6-1 and TRBJ2-5, with 10 nucleotides matching TRBD1. The V segment lost 7 bases and the J segment 4 bases; nucleotides outside the gene matches: 9. CDR3 length: 15 amino acids. Germline CDR1 reads MNHNS; CDR2 reads SASEGT.

The chain recombines TRBV28 with TRBJ1-5; TRBD1 is a possible D gene (5 bases). Germline V gene data show CDR1 as MDHEN and CDR2 as SYDVKM. This CDR3 spans 15 amino acids. V was trimmed by 2 bases and J by 8 bases, leaving 16 bases between them. The CDR3 coding sequence is TGTGCCAGCAGTTTACCAGGGTCCCCATTGGAGCCCCAGCATTTT. It yields the protein CASSLPGSPLEPQHF. Based on the CDR3 plus reference TRBV28 and TRBJ1-5, the full variable domain is DVKVTQSSRYLVKRTGEKVFLECVQDMDHENMFWYRQDPGLGLRLIYFSYDVKMKEKGDIPEGYSVSREKKERFSLILESASTNQTSMYLCASSLPGSPLEPQHFGDGTRLSIL.

The genes are TRBV5-1 and TRBJ1-1; 10 nucleotides line up with TRBD1. V lost 0 bases and J lost 4; bases outside the gene matches: 6. This CDR3 is built from 16 residues. Per germline, CDR1 SGHRS and CDR2 YFSETQ. CDR3 amino acids: CASSLGTGGMSTEAFF. The CDR3 nucleotides are TGCGCCAGCAGCTTGGGGACAGGGGGAATGAGCACTGAAGCTTTCTTT.

CDR3 coding DNA: TGTGCCAGTAGTGCAGCCGCGGCTTACAATGAGCAGTTCTTC. Protein: CASSAAAAYNEQFF. The chain recombines TRBV19 with TRBJ2-1; D not resolved. Trimming took off 5 bases at V and 4 bases at J, with 12 bases between the two ends. Germline values: CDR1 LNHDA, CDR2 SQIVND (reference sequence). The length of the CDR3 is 14 residues.

This rearrangement joins TRBV6-5 to TRBJ1-1; D might be TRBD1 (6 bases). V lost 4 bases and J lost 5, with 17 bases in between. In germline, CDR1 is MNHEY, CDR2 SVGAGI. CDR3 length: 15 amino acids. CDR3 nucleotide sequence: TGTGCCAGCAGTTCCCTCGGGGGGCTTGGGACTGAAGCTTTCTTT. Its protein is CASSSLGGLGTEAFF.

This chain's CDR3 is CASSQGTRSGTEAFF. The CDR3, as DNA: TGTGCCAGCAGCCAAGGTACCAGGTCAGGCACTGAAGCTTTCTTT. The chain employs TRBV14 and TRBJ1-1; D is unclear. Trimming took off 1 base at V and 4 bases at J, with 13 bases between the two ends. Germline CDR1 reads SGHDN; CDR2 reads FVKESK. The CDR3 covers 15 residues.

V usage is TRBV5-4 and J usage is TRBJ2-1, with TRBD2 identical over 9 bases. Germline CDR1 is SGHNT and CDR2 is YYREEE (reference sequence). The CDR3 runs 15 residues. V lost 2 bases and J lost 9; bases outside the gene matches: 9. The CDR3 nucleotides are TGTGCCAGCAGCTTTCAGCCTAGCGGGATGGGTGAGCAGTTCTTC. Amino acid sequence: CASSFQPSGMGEQFF.

The rearrangement uses TRBV27 and TRBJ2-7; D may be TRBD2 (5 bases). The CDR3 sequence is 16 residues long. Germline CDR1 is MNHEY and CDR2 is SMNVEV (reference sequence). With 5 bases removed from V and 0 bases from J, the gap between germline ends came to 17 bases. CDR3 coding DNA: TGTGCCAGCAGTCCCTCTTGGCTAGCTCGCTCCTACGAGCAGTACTTC. This gives the protein CASSPSWLARSYEQYF.

The rearrangement uses TRBV19 and TRBJ2-7; D could derive from TRBD1 or TRBD2 (5 bases each). V gave up 5 bases and J gave up 2 bases, with 13 bases separating them. Per germline, CDR1 LNHDA and CDR2 SQIVND (reference sequence). The CDR3 is 14 residues long. The CDR3 region has the DNA TGTGCCAGTAGTCAGGCCCGGGACGCCTACGAGCAGTACTTC. Its translation: CASSQARDAYEQYF.

The J gene is TRBJ2-7, the V gene TRBV10-3; the match to TRBD2 covers 9 bases. Germline V gene data show CDR1 as ENHRY and CDR2 as SYGVKD. The J segment lost 1 base and the V segment lost 6 bases, leaving 10 bases of the junction unmatched. The CDR3 loop spans 16 amino acids. The CDR3 DNA is TGTGCCATCAGCGGTCTAACTAGCGGGTCTTCCTACGAGCAGTACTTC. This translates into CAISGLTSGSSYEQYF.

This chain uses TRBV7-9 with TRBJ2-2; 8 nucleotides agree with TRBD2. The CDR3 length is 17 residues. Germline V gene data show CDR1 as SEHNR and CDR2 as FQNEAQ (reference sequence). V shed 4 bases, J shed 1 base, and the junction held 8 bases outside the gene matches. CDR3 in DNA: TGTGCCAGCAGCTACATTACTAGCGGACGGAACACCGGGGAGCTGTTTTTT. Residues: CASSYITSGRNTGELFF.

The chain is built from TRBV6-5 and TRBJ2-3; D call uncertain. Germline loops: CDR1 MNHEY, CDR2 SVGAGI. Trimming left V 6 bases short and J 4 bases short, with 8 bases between. The CDR3 sequence is 12 residues long. CDR3 sequence: CASSPAADTQYF. DNA of the CDR3: TGTGCCAGCAGCCCCGCCGCAGATACGCAGTATTTT.

This chain uses TRBV6-1 with TRBJ1-5; D gene unclear. The CDR3 covers 13 residues. CDR1 MNHNS and CDR2 SASEGT come from the germline V gene. V was trimmed by 8 bases and J by 2 bases, leaving 10 bases between them. CDR3 region: CASRSVGNQPQHF. The CDR3 bases are TGTGCCAGCCGCAGTGTGGGCAATCAGCCCCAGCATTTT.

About this clone itself: Other DNA sequences in the sample encode the same CDR3. The rearrangement joins TRBV7-9 to TRBJ1-1; D unclear. The V end was cut by 4 bases, the J end by 3 bases, with 6 bases between. The germline V gene encodes CDR1 SEHNR and CDR2 FQNEAQ (reference sequence). The CDR3 has 12 amino acids. Written as DNA, the CDR3 is TGTGCCAGCAGCTCCAGAGACACTGAAGCTTTCTTT. This encodes CASSSRDTEAFF.

V gene TRBV7-2 combines with J gene TRBJ1-6; D remains ambiguous. V was trimmed by 5 bases and J by 13 bases, leaving 12 bases between them. In germline, CDR1 is SGHTA, CDR2 FQGNSA. The CDR3 sequence is 12 residues long. The CDR3 region has the DNA TGTGCCAGCAGCGACTCAACTTGGCCCCTCCACTTT. Its protein is CASSDSTWPLHF.

The V and J genes are TRBV5-1 and TRBJ2-1; D gene uncertain. The CDR3 spans 11 residues. CDR1 SGHRS and CDR2 YFSETQ come from the germline V gene. Trimming shortened V by 5 bases and J by 6 bases, and 6 bases separated the two germline ends. The CDR3 DNA reads as TGCGCCAGCAGATCGGCCAATGAGCAGTTCTTC. It encodes CASRSANEQFF. The full variable domain, completed using reference TRBV5-1 and TRBJ2-1, is KAGVTQTPRYLIKTRGQQVTLSCSPISGHRSVSWYQQTPGQGLQFLFEYFSETQRNKGNFPGRFSGRQFSNSRSEMNVSTLELGDSALYLCASRSANEQFFGPGTRLTVL.

The chain couples TRBV28 to TRBJ1-4; D is ambiguous. The germline V gene encodes CDR1 MDHEN and CDR2 SYDVKM. The CDR3 has 11 residues. Trimming pared 5 bases from V and 12 bases from J, leaving 10 bases between. The CDR3 loop is CASSVLRQLFF. CDR3 nucleotide sequence: TGTGCCAGCAGTGTACTTCGGCAACTGTTTTTT.

The J gene is TRBJ2-7, the V gene TRBV7-8; D unresolved. V lost 4 bases and J lost 0, with 7 bases in between. In germline, CDR1 is SGHVS, CDR2 FQNEAQ. This CDR3 is 13 amino acids long. CDR3 residues: CASSSVNSYEQYF. The CDR3 bases are TGTGCCAGCAGCTCCGTCAACTCCTACGAGCAGTACTTC. Full variable domain (missing parts from reference TRBV7-8 and TRBJ2-7): GAGVSQSPRYKVAKRGQDVALRCDPISGHVSLFWYQQALGQGPEFLTYFQNEAQLDKSGLPSDRFFAERPEGSVSTLKIQRTQQEDSAVYLCASSSVNSYEQYFGPGTRLTVT.